The T cell receptor beta chain described here comes from a study of identical twins. This clonotype was recorded a few times. What it binds is unknown. TCRdb redid the calling of the 5' RACE reads with MiXCR, one entry per CDR3 protein. This table holds under 250,000 distinct CDR3 sequences, roughly an eighth found once. V dropped 6 bases and J dropped 4 bases, with 7 bases sitting between them. The CDR3 runs 11 residues. CDR1 and CDR2 from the germline V gene are MNHEY and SMNVEV (reference sequence). Study outcomes and limitations: There was an excess of low generation probability in the out-of-frame alpha sequences that twins shared.

This sample was shared with a second study, whose subject was yellow fever vaccine responses in identical twins.

Sequenced input: memory (CD45RO+) T cells sorted from blood. The clonotype was recovered from a woman between 18 and 29 years old in good health. This sequence joins TRBV27 and TRBJ2-7, with a weak D call TRBD2 (5 bases). The CDR3: CASSDYYEQYF. The CDR3, as DNA: TGTGCCAGCAGCGACTATTACGAGCAGTACTTC.